This TCR beta chain emerged from a study of cytomegalovirus exposure and HLA in healthy donors (dated by TCRdb to the late 2010s). With regard to the full study: An earlier analysis of roughly 500 of the donors reported 250 to 350 Gb of sequence data and around 110 million unique TCR beta sequences from roughly 200 million T cells. HLA typing included class I and class II loci at four-digit resolution. The study aimed to test whether cataloging public T cell receptors could reveal signatures of past pathogen exposure. Every discovery cohort repertoire had been produced on one sequencing platform. In a later analysis, previously published TCR beta repertoires from 670 or so donors were re-analyzed and high-resolution HLA genotyping was added so that TCR occurrence patterns could be studied. In a later genetic analysis, genome-wide SNP genotypes for about 65% of the roughly 700 donors were used, and that subset was treated as a discovery cohort. The study profiled the T cell repertoires of hundreds of subjects by immunosequencing and related them to cytomegalovirus serostatus. Rather than drawing on any new phenotypic data, the later analysis identified candidate immune exposures from TCR beta sequences and the way those sequences occurred across donors. Donor age, sex, ethnicity and CMV serostatus were compiled alongside the repertoire data. In addition to the first cohort of hundreds of subjects, a separate validation cohort of over 90 different subjects was used. The number of typed donors differed by locus: about 629-630 for A, B, C, DRB1 and DQB1; 500 to 550 for DQA1; around 610 for DPA1; and some 430 for DPB1. Across around 400 genotyped donors of the cohort, an average of about 220,000 unique TCR beta nucleotide sequences per donor were sequenced, and about a sixth of those sequences were non-productive. In an earlier analysis of over 550 of the donors, high-throughput TCR beta sequencing was used to judge whether each TCR beta V gene segment behaved as functional or pseudogenic. Because of strong linkage in the cohort, roughly five DR-DQ haplotypes were treated as single units for association and clustering. About 330 gigabases of sequencing data and roughly 81 million unique TCR sequences made up an early release that covered nearly 650 HLA-typed donors. To predict cytomegalovirus infection status, the study brought together high-throughput TCR immunosequencing, statistical association of individual TCRs with disease status, and machine learning. Of the 300 to 400 genotyped donors, about 80% fell in the genetic ancestry cluster associated with self-reported Caucasian donors. The research as a whole found: The study listed approximately 150 TCR beta chains as associated with cytomegalovirus. An earlier analysis of approximately 570 of the donors showed that most TCR beta V segments appeared in productive rearrangements either about 90% or about 30% of the time, which broadly matched IMGT annotations. According to a later analysis, parvovirus B19, influenza, CMV and Epstein-Barr virus appeared linked to several top co-occurrence clusters. In a later genetic analysis, a missense DCLRE1C variant was associated with V-gene and J-gene trimming of TCR beta chains, and the association was replicated in an independent cohort. Roughly uniform sequencing depth across donors was assumed in presence/absence analyses, although this assumption may not hold. In this cohort, only TCR beta chains were sequenced, and detectable features were limited by the absence of alpha or paired-chain data. A further reported finding was that TCR beta sequences accurately predicted the HLA-A and HLA-B alleles for most subjects in the first cohort. For the cohort, immune exposure information was limited to CMV serostatus. Most TCR sequences were seen in very few donors, while some public TCRs were found in many individuals. Linkage disequilibrium might explain the correlated functional status among segregating V segments, but an unknown experimental factor could not be excluded. The 87-base-pair reads could not distinguish some IMGT-functional V segments, including TRBV6-2 and TRBV6-3, so those segments were excluded. The sequencing pipeline was judged likely to have produced a cluster of highly shared sequence variants as a technical artifact. The earlier analysis of approximately 560 of the donors excluded roughly 17 rarely observed V segments, including chromosome 9 orphons, because counts were too low. A later analysis associated 17,000 or so TCR beta sequences with specific HLA alleles at a false discovery rate of 0.05. Most CMV-associated TCR beta chains appeared to be HLA-restricted in a later analysis, and the HLA associations seemed to be driven largely by CMV exposure. Because some donors lacked HLA typing at each locus, the association tests relied only on the typed subset. In a later analysis, HLA-associated TCR beta chains showed more clonal expansion and lower generation probabilities than non-associated chains that were equally common. A later genetic analysis reported fewer N-insertions in productive TCRs among donors in an Asian-associated ancestry cluster than the approximately 670-donor mean. According to a later analysis, TCR association rates differed among HLA loci, with DRB1 alleles showing the most associated TCRs and HLA-C alleles showing the fewest. According to the authors, the approach could potentially be generalized to other disease states and immunological phenotypes. In both the original and validation cohorts, the classifier was reported to diagnose cytomegalovirus status with high specificity and sensitivity. In vitro tests confirmed that a few of the cytomegalovirus-associated TCR beta chains recognize cytomegalovirus antigens. When HLA alleles, especially DR and DQ, strongly co-occurred, TCR associations were difficult to assign to individual alleles.

Looking up the germline V gene (reference sequence) yields CDR1 SGHNT and CDR2 YYREEE. Here V drops 5 bases and J drops 6 bases, and the junction holds 7 bases not matched to any gene. The cysteine opens and the phenylalanine closes a CDR3 of 13 amino acids. Of all the DNA, just the CDR3 is kept, 39 bases in frame from base 1. This clone was seen only a few times. What antigen it recognizes has not been identified. Base quality data are lacking; no much larger clone is found one base away. The cohort was made up of hundreds of healthy bone marrow donors. At the time of sampling, every cohort member was nominally healthy, though immune exposures that went unrecorded were likely present. The donor was CMV seropositive and belonged to the group of more than 250 seropositive cohort members. A peripheral blood sample was provided by each donor, and peripheral blood mononuclear cells were used for TCR beta sequencing. The Qiagen DNeasy Blood Extraction Kit was used to extract genomic DNA from the blood cell samples.

Libraries came from the immunoSEQ multiplex PCR assay. A mixture of 60 forward primers for TCR Vbeta segments and 13 reverse primers for TCR Jbeta segments was used in the multiplex PCR. The CDR3 region of rearranged TCR beta genes was amplified from genomic DNA by a multiplex PCR assay. The Illumina HiSeq System was used to sequence the amplified TCR beta libraries as 87-base-pair reads. The source study handled its data this way. Across the 670 or so repertoires, a later analysis counted roughly 77 million unique TCR beta chains, some 11 million of which were shared by at least two donors. To remove PCR and sequencing errors, raw reads were error-corrected and collapsed into unique sequences using a nearest-neighbor algorithm that merged closely related sequences. V, D and J gene segments were assigned by aligning CDR3 sequences to IMGT reference sequences. Each retained sequence needed at least a six-nucleotide match to both a V gene segment and a J gene segment. Rearrangements were classified as productive when the CDR3 lacked stop codons and remained in frame with V and J, and all other rearrangements were classified as non-productive. Following IMGT convention, CDR3 was defined as the stretch from the second conserved V-encoded cysteine up to the conserved J-encoded phenylalanine. The earlier analysis of about 530 of the donors excluded any sequence lacking an unambiguous match to a single V gene segment. An earlier analysis of 450 to 650 of the donors called V segments functional above 56.7% productive rearrangements and segregating when the between-donor standard deviation exceeded 5%. A statistical classification framework was built for diagnosing cytomegalovirus status from the catalog of TCR beta chain sequences. A later analysis assigned V and J genes by comparing TCR nucleotide sequences with IMGT/GENE-DB human TR gene sequences. In a later analysis, CDR3 sequences and most-parsimonious VDJ recombination scenarios were assigned using the TCRdist pipeline. A later analysis defined each TCR beta chain by its CDR3 amino acid sequence plus V-gene family, and excluded reads lacking a unique V-gene family. In a later analysis, approximately 640 highly shared, low-generation-probability nucleotide sequences were removed to address suspected cross-contamination and a sequencing artifact. In a later analysis, a clonal expansion index for each public chain was calculated from normalized within-repertoire ranks of inferred template counts. In a later analysis, generation probabilities were computed with a VDJ recombination model fitted to out-of-frame rearrangements, and the resulting probabilities were checked against IGoR. A later analysis scored TCR-TCR, TCR-HLA and TCR-CMV co-occurrence with hypergeometric tests, applying a repertoire-size bias correction to TCR pairs. False discovery rates were estimated in a later analysis by permuting HLA or CMV assignments 20 times. A later analysis grouped co-occurring TCRs with DBSCAN, adding TCRdist sequence similarity when clustering within HLA-allele-positive subsets. For co-occurrence clustering, repertoires with fewer than 30,000 or more than 120,000 public chains were excluded, along with roughly 5 repertoires with anomalous nucleotide sharing. The clones in this table, taken by TCRdb from immuneACCESS, are in-frame only. Not every clone is retained; where verified, under half of the shortfall comes from an unresolved V gene, and the cause of the rest is unknown. V, J and clone size are taken as reported in that table, and D and trimming were inferred from the DNA itself. Present in this sample are some 69,000 clones, roughly 65% of which were seen just once. The ten largest clones take up around 15% of the sample.

Sequencing was carried out using PBMCs. The chain couples TRBV5-4 to TRBJ2-7; 8 central bases correspond to TRBD2. This sequence was found in a male donor in good health and CMV-seropositive. The bases read TGTGCCAGCAGGACGGGACTAGAAGGCGAGCAGTACTTC. The encoded protein is CASRTGLEGEQYF.